The rows below give T cell receptor beta chains drawn from one sample of a study of cytomegalovirus exposure and HLA in healthy donors. Here immunoSEQ multiplex PCR was the method, and the copy in TCRdb shows in-frame clones only, minus some. The table has about 94,000 clones, roughly 79% seen once; the top ten hold roughly 3.8%. The sample taken for sequencing was PBMCs. Every receptor here comes from a woman in her thirties or forties in good health and CMV-seronegative. The CDR3 runs from the conserved cysteine through the conserved F or W. A D gene is named only where the DNA matches it firmly. Not all rows give a size; the values are once, few, many and, for expanded clones, a class.

>-|TRBJ1-6|TRBV30|-
TGTGCCTGGAGGGAGGCCTACGGGAATTCACCCCTCCACTTT
CAWREAYGNSPLHF
>-|TRBJ2-5|TRBV5-1|TRBD1
TGCGCCAGCAGGATGGGACAGGGGAGCCAAGAGACCCAGTACTTC
CASRMGQGSQETQYF
>few|TRBJ2-7|TRBV10-3|TRBD2
TGTGCCATCAGTCTGACTAGCGGGAGCTCCTACGAGCAGTACTTC
CAISLTSGSSYEQYF
>-|TRBJ2-2|TRBV2|-
TGTGCCAGCATCAGGGGAGAAGACACCGGGGAGCTGTTTTTT
CASIRGEDTGELFF
>-|TRBJ1-4|TRBV7-2|TRBD1
TGTGCCAGCAGCCCAACAGGGGTGGGGGAAAAACTGTTTTTT
CASSPTGVGEKLFF
>-|TRBJ1-3|TRBV19|-
TGTGCCAGTAGTATTCAGGGAGGCTCTGGAAACACCATATATTTT
CASSIQGGSGNTIYF
>-|TRBJ1-2|TRBV29-1|TRBD1
TGCAGCGTTGAATACAGGGGGCTAGTCTATGGCTACACCTTC
CSVEYRGLVYGYTF
>once|TRBJ2-1|TRBV6-4|TRBD2
TGTGCCAGCAGTGACGGGACTAGCGGGGGGGATTCCTACAATGAGCAGTTCTTC
CASSDGTSGGDSYNEQFF
>-|TRBJ1-2|TRBV27|TRBD1
TGTGCCAGCTCGTCGACAGGGGCAAGAGGCTACACCTTC
CASSSTGARGYTF
>-|TRBJ1-1|TRBV10-2|TRBD1
TGCGCCAGCAGTGGACAGGGAGGCACTGAAGCTTTCTTT
CASSGQGGTEAFF
>-|TRBJ2-1|TRBV2|TRBD2
TGTGCCAGCAGGGGACTAGCGGGTCCCCACAATGAGCAGTTCTTC
CASRGLAGPHNEQFF
>-|TRBJ1-5|TRBV10-3|-
TGTGCCATCAGTTCAGCGGTGAACAATCAGCCCCAGCATTTT
CAISSAVNNQPQHF
>-|TRBJ2-7|TRBV29-1|TRBD1
TGCAGCGTTGAAGATCCCCGGGACAGGGGGTCCTACGAGCAGTACTTC
CSVEDPRDRGSYEQYF
>once|TRBJ2-2|TRBV5-1|-
TGCGCCAGCAGCTTCCGGGACAAAGACACCGGGGAGCTGTTTTTT
CASSFRDKDTGELFF
>-|TRBJ2-5|TRBV4-1|-
TGCGCCAGCAGCCGCGGGGCGCTAGGGGAGACCCAGTACTTC
CASSRGALGETQYF
>-|TRBJ2-1|TRBV4-2|TRBD1
TGTGCCAGCAGCCAGGACCTCCCAGGGGGCCTCTACAATGAGCAGTTCTTC
CASSQDLPGGLYNEQFF
>-|TRBJ1-4|TRBV6-5|-
TGTGCCAGCAGTTACTCGGGCCAGAACCCTAATGAAAAACTGTTTTTT
CASSYSGQNPNEKLFF
>-|TRBJ1-1|TRBV30|TRBD1
TGTGCCTGGGAGGGACAGGGCCACACTGAAGCTTTCTTT
CAWEGQGHTEAFF
>-|TRBJ1-6|TRBV2|-
TGTGCCAGCAGGGTAGGCAGGGAATATTCACCCCTCCACTTT
CASRVGREYSPLHF
>-|TRBJ1-1|TRBV18|-
TGTGCCAGCTCACCAGGTCCGGGAACGGACACTGAAGCTTTCTTT
CASSPGPGTDTEAFF
>-|TRBJ2-1|TRBV6-5|TRBD2
TGTGCCAGCATCAAGAGGTACGGGAGGGATGAGCAGTTCTTC
CASIKRYGRDEQFF
>-|TRBJ2-2|TRBV9|TRBD2
TGTGCCAGCAGCGTAGTTGCGGGGGGGCCCACCGGGGAGCTGTTTTTT
CASSVVAGGPTGELFF
>once|TRBJ2-2|TRBV30|-
TGTGCCTGGAGTTCTAACACCGGGGAGCTGTTTTTT
CAWSSNTGELFF
>once|TRBJ1-2|TRBV6-1|TRBD1
TGTGCCAGCAGTGAAGGGGGACAGGGAAACTATGGCTACACCTTC
CASSEGGQGNYGYTF
>few|TRBJ1-4|TRBV5-4|TRBD1
TGTGCCAGCAGCTTAGGAGGGACAGGGGGCAACGACGGAAAACTGTTTTTT
CASSLGGTGGNDGKLFF
>-|TRBJ1-4|TRBV14|-
TGTGCCAGCAGCCAAGATTTCGGGGCAACTAATGAAAAACTGTTTTTT
CASSQDFGATNEKLFF
>-|TRBJ2-5|TRBV5-4|-
TGTGCCAGCAGCACTAAAACCGGGACAAAAGAAGAGACCCAGTACTTC
CASSTKTGTKEETQYF
>-|TRBJ2-3|TRBV7-2|TRBD1
TGTGCCAGCAGCAGACGCGTTGCGACAGGGGGAGATACGCAGTATTTT
CASSRRVATGGDTQYF
>-|TRBJ2-7|TRBV5-4|TRBD1
TGTGCCAGCAGTCGAGGACAGGGGGCGCTTCCATTCTACGAGCAGTACTTC
CASSRGQGALPFYEQYF